These T cell receptor beta chains were read from a single sample in a study of blood T cell repertoires in COVID-19. Using immunoSEQ multiplex PCR, the repertoire was profiled, and TCRdb retains in-frame clones only, with some absent. The table records some 510,000 clones, 88% of them present only once. Material for sequencing was PBMCs or T cells enriched from blood (not recorded which). These receptors all stem from a woman between 40 and 50 years old who had recovered from COVID-19. CDR3s include the opening cysteine and the closing phenylalanine or tryptophan.

>TRBJ1-5|15|TRBV30
CAWSVMQVLGQPQHF
>TRBJ1-5|14|TRBV10-3
CAISGSSKDQSQHF
>TRBJ2-7|13|TRBV6-5
CASSHRGSYEQYF
>TRBJ2-1|14|TRBV19
CASSIVGGGREQFF
>TRBJ2-5|18|TRBV9
CASSVDFGSGPSQETQYF
>TRBJ2-7|16|TRBV5-4
CASSLASGMRSYEQYF
>TRBJ2-3|15|TRBV5-1
CASSKTSGSTDTQYF
>TRBJ1-4|14|TRBV2
CASGPTGDNEKLFF
>TRBJ1-3|16|TRBV5-1
CASSPGQSSSGNTIYF
>TRBJ2-2|16|TRBV15
CATSRVLGRNTGELFF
>TRBJ1-2|14|TRBV19
CASSMDRGAHGYTF
>TRBJ1-1|14|TRBV25-1
CASSELSEAPGAFF
>TRBJ1-4|15|TRBV6-2/TRBV6-3
CASSPRTGFREKLFF
>TRBJ1-1|13|TRBV12-3/TRBV12-4
CASRRGGGTEAFF
>TRBJ2-7|16|TRBV5-4
CASSLRKEGPPYEQYF
>TRBJ1-2|14|TRBV15
CATSREGTVYSYTF